These T cell receptor beta chains were read from a single sample in a study of shared clonotypes between healthy human individuals. TCRdb keeps only in-frame clones here, not all; method: immunoSEQ multiplex PCR. In the table there are hundreds of thousands of clones, 95% to 96% of which are singletons. The sample consisted of naive CD8+ T cells sorted from blood. These TCRs come from a woman aged 25-40 years in good health. CDR3s include the opening cysteine and the closing phenylalanine or tryptophan. A D gene is named only where the DNA matches it firmly. The size of a clone is reported for some rows only, either as once, few or many, or as a class for expanded clones.

CDR3aa	CDR3nt	v_gene	d_gene	abundance	j_gene
CASSHPQGYGLGNTEAFF	TGTGCCAGCAGCCACCCACAGGGATACGGATTGGGAAACACTGAAGCTTTCTTT	TRBV4-2	NA	NA	TRBJ1-1
CASSYGSYEQYF	TGTGCCAGCAGCTACGGGTCCTACGAGCAGTACTTC	TRBV5-6	NA	NA	TRBJ2-7
CASTRGGMNTEAFF	TGTGCCAGCACCCGGGGTGGCATGAACACTGAAGCTTTCTTT	TRBV27	NA	NA	TRBJ1-1
CASSGISGPYEQYF	TGTGCCAGCAGCGGTATCAGTGGCCCCTACGAGCAGTACTTC	TRBV7-9	NA	NA	TRBJ2-7
CASSLYRGGIYEQYF	TGTGCCAGCAGTTTATACCGCGGGGGGATCTACGAGCAGTACTTC	TRBV28	TRBD2	NA	TRBJ2-7
CASSHPAGRAAEDGGSPGANVLTF	TGCGCCAGCAGTCACCCCGCCGGGAGGGCAGCGGAGGATGGCGGATCTCCAGGGGCCAACGTCCTGACTTTC	TRBV23-1	TRBD2	NA	TRBJ2-6
CASRVTGGRQETQYF	TGTGCCAGCAGAGTTACGGGGGGACGGCAAGAGACCCAGTACTTC	TRBV28	TRBD2	NA	TRBJ2-5
CASSLLGLPGHEQYF	TGTGCCAGCAGTTTATTGGGCTTGCCGGGCCACGAGCAGTACTTC	TRBV28	NA	NA	TRBJ2-7
CASSPSTGPQETQYF	TGTGCCAGCAGTCCGTCGACAGGGCCCCAAGAGACCCAGTACTTC	TRBV27	TRBD1	NA	TRBJ2-5
CASSQAAGIAKNIQYF	TGCGCCAGCAGCCAAGCAGCAGGCATAGCCAAAAACATTCAGTACTTC	TRBV4-1	NA	NA	TRBJ2-4
CASSSSFPLDNEQFF	TGCGCCAGCAGCTCTAGCTTTCCCCTTGACAATGAGCAGTTCTTC	TRBV5-1	NA	NA	TRBJ2-1
CASGLANPYEQYF	TGTGCCAGCGGACTAGCGAACCCCTACGAGCAGTACTTC	TRBV2	TRBD2	NA	TRBJ2-7
CAISYNTEAFF	TGTGCCATCAGTTATAACACTGAAGCTTTCTTT	TRBV10-3	NA	few	TRBJ1-1
CASRGYGTPTPDTQYF	TGTGCCAGCCGGGGGTATGGGACCCCAACCCCGGATACGCAGTATTTT	TRBV2	NA	NA	TRBJ2-3
CASSQEQGNSNQPQHF	TGCGCCAGCAGCCAAGAGCAGGGGAATAGCAATCAGCCCCAGCATTTT	TRBV4-1	NA	NA	TRBJ1-5
CASSFDRVGYTF	TGCGCCAGCAGCTTCGACAGGGTTGGCTACACCTTC	TRBV5-1	TRBD1	NA	TRBJ1-2
CASRSWALKNTEAFF	TGTGCCAGCCGGAGTTGGGCATTGAAGAACACTGAAGCTTTCTTT	TRBV27	NA	NA	TRBJ1-1
CASSSRGRNEQFF	TGTGCCAGCAGTTCCAGGGGGCGCAATGAGCAGTTCTTC	TRBV5-4	TRBD1	NA	TRBJ2-1
CASSATGGAYEQYF	TGTGCCAGCTCAGCCACAGGGGGCGCTTACGAGCAGTACTTC	TRBV28	TRBD1	NA	TRBJ2-7
CASSPGQGGEQYF	TGTGCCAGCAGCCCTGGACAGGGAGGCGAGCAGTACTTC	TRBV11-3	TRBD1	NA	TRBJ2-7
CASSLASSYEQYF	TGTGCCAGCAGCTTGGCCAGCTCCTACGAGCAGTACTTC	TRBV5-6	NA	NA	TRBJ2-7
CASFRTGGSRDTEAFF	TGTGCCAGCTTCCGGACAGGGGGCTCGAGGGACACTGAAGCTTTCTTT	TRBV2	TRBD1	NA	TRBJ1-1
CASSQDESVLQRGEQFF	TGTGCCAGCAGCCAAGATGAGTCGGTTCTCCAGCGGGGTGAGCAGTTCTTC	TRBV14	TRBD2	once	TRBJ2-1
CASSQGLAVYEQYF	TGTGCCAGCAGCCAAGGACTAGCGGTCTACGAGCAGTACTTC	TRBV5-6	TRBD2	NA	TRBJ2-7
CASSDPSRDGTDTQYF	TGTGCCAGCAGCGACCCATCCCGGGACGGCACAGATACGCAGTATTTT	TRBV13	NA	NA	TRBJ2-3
CASSLSGGPNYGYTF	TGTGCCAGCAGCTTAAGTGGCGGCCCTAACTATGGCTACACCTTC	TRBV5-4	NA	NA	TRBJ1-2
CASSFSRGLNQPQHF	TGTGCCAGCAGCTTTTCCAGGGGGCTTAATCAGCCCCAGCATTTT	TRBV7-9	TRBD1	NA	TRBJ1-5
CASSVWRTPYNEQFF	TGTGCCAGCAGCGTTTGGCGGACTCCCTACAATGAGCAGTTCTTC	TRBV9	NA	NA	TRBJ2-1
CANTLGQTYEQYF	TGTGCCAACACTCTTGGACAGACCTACGAGCAGTACTTC	TRBV27	NA	once	TRBJ2-7
CSASLSNEQFF	TGCAGTGCTAGCCTCTCCAATGAGCAGTTCTTC	TRBV20-1	NA	NA	TRBJ2-1
CASTVRLAGGSDTQYF	TGTGCCAGCACCGTCCGACTAGCGGGAGGCTCAGATACGCAGTATTTT	TRBV2	TRBD2	NA	TRBJ2-3
CASSPQQGAYNEQFF	TGTGCCAGCAGCCCCCAGCAGGGGGCATACAATGAGCAGTTCTTC	TRBV7-2	TRBD1	NA	TRBJ2-1
CATSRGETASRGYTF	TGTGCCACCAGCAGGGGTGAGACGGCCTCCAGGGGCTACACCTTC	TRBV15	NA	NA	TRBJ1-2
CASSQDRGYYGYTF	TGTGCCAGCAGCCAAGATAGAGGGTACTATGGCTACACCTTC	TRBV14	NA	NA	TRBJ1-2
CSGSTGLFSYNEQFF	TGCAGCGGTAGTACAGGACTCTTCTCCTACAATGAGCAGTTCTTC	TRBV29-1	NA	NA	TRBJ2-1
CASSPDRSSYEQYF	TGTGCCAGCAGCCCTGACAGGAGCTCCTACGAGCAGTACTTC	TRBV28	NA	NA	TRBJ2-7
CATSMVRLSNYGYTF	TGTGCCACCAGCATGGTCAGACTTTCTAACTATGGCTACACCTTC	TRBV15	NA	NA	TRBJ1-2
CASSGLGLGAFF	TGTGCCAGCTCCGGACTGGGCTTAGGAGCTTTCTTT	TRBV11-2	NA	NA	TRBJ1-1
CAWSLASGIGDQYF	TGTGCCTGGAGTTTGGCTAGCGGGATCGGAGACCAGTACTTC	TRBV30	TRBD2	NA	TRBJ2-5
CASSQGGIRPTGADTQYF	TGTGCCAGCAGCCAAGGCGGGATCCGGCCTACCGGGGCAGATACGCAGTATTTT	TRBV4-2	NA	once	TRBJ2-3
CASKIRGPTYEQYF	TGTGCCAGCAAGATCAGGGGGCCCACCTACGAGCAGTACTTC	TRBV27	TRBD1	NA	TRBJ2-7
CASSTPLGLGAQYF	TGTGCCAGCAGCACACCGTTGGGGTTGGGGGCCCAGTACTTC	TRBV7-9	NA	NA	TRBJ2-5
CASSVDSGPSYEQYF	TGTGCCAGCAGCGTAGATAGCGGGCCCTCCTACGAGCAGTACTTC	TRBV9	TRBD2	once	TRBJ2-7
CASNLPFRRGSADTQYF	TGTGCCAGCAATCTCCCATTCCGACGGGGGAGCGCAGATACGCAGTATTTT	TRBV28	NA	NA	TRBJ2-3
CSVEEARRVLTF	TGCAGCGTTGAAGAGGCCAGGCGCGTCCTGACTTTC	TRBV29-1	NA	NA	TRBJ2-6